These 4 T cell receptor beta chains were sequenced from one sample in a study of response to subunit inactivated influenza vaccine. TCRdb ran MiXCR on the RT-PCR reads and lists one entry per CDR3 protein. The repertoire holds about 540,000 distinct CDR3 sequences, roughly a quarter seen once, with 2.8% in the top ten. Another study also made use of these data, one on T cells expressing NK-cell markers. According to that study: Researchers built TCR beta cDNA using 5'RACE template switching with UMIs.

The sample here was CD4+ T cells sorted from PBMCs, taken approximately 13 days after vaccination. These receptors all come from a man in his fifties who received an inactivated influenza vaccine.

This clonotype was observed a few times. The chain couples TRBV5-1 to TRBJ2-2; the D gene is possibly TRBD1 (5 bases). V was cut by 1 base and J by 1 base, with 8 bases left in between. This CDR3 is 15 amino acids long. Germline CDR1 is SGHRS and CDR2 is YFSETQ. For the CDR3, the DNA is TGCGCCAGCAGCTTGACCAGGGTGAACACCGGGGAGCTGTTTTTT. Protein: CASSLTRVNTGELFF.

The genes are TRBV12-5 and TRBJ2-5; 10 bases are a match to TRBD2. The germline gives CDR1 LGHNT, CDR2 FRNRAP. The V and J ends lost 4 bases and 4 bases, in that order; junction bases with no gene match: 3. The CDR3 covers 14 residues. CDR3 in DNA: TGTGCTAGTGGTTCATCTAGCGGGGGAGAGACCCAGTACTTC. It translates to CASGSSSGGETQYF.

This clonotype was observed a few times. This chain uses TRBV11-2 with TRBJ1-5, with a tentative D call TRBD1 (6 bases). Germline V gene sequence: CDR1 SGHAT, CDR2 FQNNGV. The CDR3 sequence is 13 residues long. The ends were cut back, 5 bases at V and 4 bases at J, with 9 bases in the middle. The CDR3 reads CASSADRNQPQHF. In DNA form, the CDR3 reads TGTGCCAGCAGCGCGGACAGAAATCAGCCCCAGCATTTT.

The CDR3 region has the DNA TGTGCCAGCAGCCAATCACAAGGGGACGAGACCCAGTACTTC. This encodes CASSQSQGDETQYF. The J gene is TRBJ2-5, the V gene TRBV16; the D gene could be TRBD1 or TRBD2 (5 bases each). CDR1 KGHSY and CDR2 FQNENV come from the germline V gene. Trimming shortened V by 0 bases and J by 5 bases, and 10 bases separated the two germline ends. This CDR3 spans 14 amino acids.